Sequencing of this T cell receptor (beta chain) was carried out in a study of blood T cells in healthy people across ages. As regards this clonotype: A read error is possible here, since a much larger clone lies one base away.

Roughly 10 milliliters of peripheral blood were drawn from each donor into EDTA-treated tubes. Total RNA, at least 5 micrograms per sample, was extracted from PBMCs. CDR3 length equals 12 residues. The V gene's germline CDR1 is SGDLS and CDR2 YYNGEE. It was with a sample-barcoded 5' primer and a J-beta primer mix that a second PCR of about 6 to 12 cycles was run. TCRdb analysed the 5' RACE reads with MiXCR anew, one entry per CDR3 protein. This table holds some 890,000 distinct CDR3 sequences, 25% to 35% found once. The sample was also reused in another study, on T cells of mothers and their children. That investigation notes: Researchers put all of the extracted RNA into cDNA synthesis, using approximately 1.5 ug per 15 ul. It was observed that no persistent microchimeric T cell clones could be detected.

The chain joins TRBV9 to TRBJ1-2, with unresolved D. Specimen: blood. This TCR came from a woman in her thirties or forties in good health. The CDR3 region has the DNA TGTGCCAGCAGCGGGACCGTGGTCGGCTACTCCTTC. As protein: CASSGTVVGYSF.